The clone carrying this T cell receptor beta chain was found once. Antigen specificity is unknown. The data belong to a study of T cell clonotyping in hematopoietic cell transplantation. Regarding the study as a whole: After transplant, recipient diversity fell while pathologically expanded clonotypes grew through day 180. Graft donor and pretransplant recipient Inverse Simpson Index values predicted broader posttransplant TCR diversity. Few recipient clonotypes overlapped donors; over 95% were de novo at given depth.

The CDR3 is 16 residues long. The ends lost 0 bases at V and 4 bases at J; junction bases unmatched: 0. From germline, CDR1 is SGHAT and CDR2 FQNNGV. Method: immunoSEQ multiplex PCR; TCRdb's copy keeps in-frame clones and lacks some. The table shows some 10,000 clones, with approximately 90% occurring only once. Sequencing was performed on peripheral blood mononuclear cells. The receptor's source is a woman in her fifties or sixties in good health. Some clones in this sample may be carry-over from other donors' samples. This sequence joins TRBV11-2 and TRBJ2-1, with 13 bases lining up with TRBD2. CDR3: CASSLEGLAGYNEQFF. For the CDR3, the DNA is TGTGCCAGCAGCTTAGAGGGACTAGCGGGGTACAATGAGCAGTTCTTC.